Listed here are 20 T cell receptor beta chains from one sample, sequenced in a study of graft-versus-host responses after intestinal transplantation. Profiled with immunoSEQ multiplex PCR; TCRdb holds only in-frame clones, not every one. The top ten hold 0.7% to 0.9% of the sample, which has 99,000 or so clones, about 90% seen once. Antigen specificity for these receptors is unknown. This specimen consisted of unstimulated CD4+ T cells sorted from spleen or lymph node cells, obtained before intestinal transplant. These receptors were taken from a human donor who received an intestinal transplant.

CDR3 in DNA: TGCGCCAGCAGAGCCGGGACTAGCGTAAGCACAGATACGCAGTATTTT. The encoded protein is CASRAGTSVSTDTQYF. The chain joins TRBV5-1 to TRBJ2-3; 10 nucleotides match TRBD2. V lost 5 bases to trimming and J lost 0 bases; unmatched junction nucleotides: 6. The CDR3 has 16 residues. CDR1 is SGHRS, CDR2 YFSETQ, per germline. Full variable domain (missing parts from reference TRBV5-1 and TRBJ2-3): KAGVTQTPRYLIKTRGQQVTLSCSPISGHRSVSWYQQTPGQGLQFLFEYFSETQRNKGNFPGRFSGRQFSNSRSEMNVSTLELGDSALYLCASRAGTSVSTDTQYFGPGTRLTVL.

The chain joins TRBV7-9 to TRBJ2-1; 9 bases agree with TRBD2. Germline CDR1 SEHNR, CDR2 FQNEAQ (reference sequence). Trimming cost V 5 bases and J 1 base; bases outside gene matches: 12. This CDR3 is 18 amino acids long. The chain's CDR3 is CASSPLTRRGGSYNEQFF. The CDR3, as DNA: TGTGCCAGCAGCCCCCTGACCCGGCGGGGGGGATCCTACAATGAGCAGTTCTTC.

The V gene is TRBV2, the J gene TRBJ2-2; D tentatively fits TRBD1 or TRBD2 (5 bases each). The V and J ends lost 6 bases and 6 bases respectively, with 11 bases between them. The CDR3 is made up of 13 amino acids. Germline V gene lookup returns CDR1 SNHLY and CDR2 FYNNEI. Written as DNA, the CDR3 is TGTGCCAGCAGGTCGGGGCTCGCCGGGGAGCTGTTTTTT. It is translated as CASRSGLAGELFF.

V and J are TRBV21-1 and TRBJ1-1. TRBV21-1 is termed a pseudogene. The CDR3 is 16 residues long. This CDR3 reads CASSKRWKGTNTEAFF. Written as DNA, the CDR3 is TGTGCCAGCAGCAAAAGGTGGAAAGGAACAAACACTGAAGCTTTCTTT.

This chain joins TRBV6-5 and TRBJ2-2, with a possible D match to TRBD2 (6 bases). CDR3 length: 15 amino acids. The germline V and J ends were trimmed by 4 bases and 1 base, with 10 bases remaining between them. The germline gives CDR1 MNHEY, CDR2 SVGAGI. Here the CDR3 reads CASSWSSENTGELFF. The DNA for the CDR3 is TGTGCCAGCAGTTGGTCTAGCGAGAACACCGGGGAGCTGTTTTTT.

This chain uses TRBV7-7 with TRBJ2-1; D possibly matches TRBD1 or TRBD2 (6 bases each). V was pared by 1 base and J by 7 bases, with 8 bases between. The germline V gene has CDR1 SSHAT and CDR2 FNYEAQ (reference sequence). CDR3 length: 13 amino acids. The CDR3: CASSLEGGNEQFF. CDR3 bases: TGTGCCAGCAGCTTAGAAGGGGGGAATGAGCAGTTCTTC.

This chain uses TRBV18 with TRBJ1-5; D not certain. V lost 2 bases, J lost 7 bases, and 15 bases lay in between. The CDR3 is made up of 15 amino acids. The germline gives CDR1 KGHSH, CDR2 LQKENI. CDR3 residues: CASSPESGLRQPQHF. The CDR3 DNA sequence: TGTGCCAGCTCACCAGAATCCGGGCTCCGACAGCCCCAGCATTTT.

The chain carries TRBV5-4 and TRBJ1-1; TRBD1 matches 7 bases. Germline-derived CDR1 and CDR2 are SGHNT and YYREEE (reference sequence). J was trimmed by 1 base and V by 1 base; bases with no gene match: 7. CDR3 length: 16 amino acids. CDR3 in amino acids: CASSLLGQWGNTEAFF. CDR3 DNA: TGTGCCAGCAGCTTGTTGGGACAGTGGGGGAACACTGAAGCTTTCTTT.

This clone was picked up a small number of times. The V gene is TRBV5-1, the J gene TRBJ2-1, with 13 bases identical to TRBD2. J was trimmed by 10 bases and V by 0 bases; bases with no gene match: 4. CDR1 is SGHRS, CDR2 YFSETQ, per germline. The CDR3 spans 15 residues. For the CDR3, the DNA is TGCGCCAGCAGCTTGGGAACTAGCGGGGGGGACGAGCAGTTCTTC. It is translated as CASSLGTSGGDEQFF.

In this sample, this clone turned up once. The J gene is TRBJ2-7, the V gene TRBV5-6, with D maybe TRBD1 (6 bases). The CDR3 extends over 15 amino acids. Germline loops: CDR1 SGHDT, CDR2 YYEEEE. Deletions cut 2 bases from V and 5 bases from J, with 17 bases between. In nucleotides, the CDR3 is TGTGCCAGCAGCTTACAGGGTATGAGGGTGGACGAGCAGTACTTC. This encodes CASSLQGMRVDEQYF.

This chain connects TRBV30 to TRBJ2-7; 10 nucleotides align to TRBD2. The CDR3 is 15 amino acids. The germline gives CDR1 GTSNPN, CDR2 SVGIG (reference sequence). J was trimmed by 4 bases and V by 3 bases; bases with no gene match: 9. The CDR3 DNA reads as TGTGCCTGGAGGGCTAGCGGGAGACCGTGGTACGAGCAGTACTTC. Translating gives CAWRASGRPWYEQYF.

The chain links TRBV5-1 to TRBJ1-2; the match to TRBD1 covers 7 bases. The CDR3 length is 17 residues. The germline CDR1 and CDR2 sequences are SGHRS and YFSETQ. V was pared by 2 bases and J by 0 bases, with 10 bases of the junction left unmatched. The CDR3 sequence is CASSFGTADEANYGYTF. The CDR3 DNA reads as TGCGCCAGCAGCTTTGGGACAGCTGACGAAGCTAACTATGGCTACACCTTC.

The V call is TRBV5-1, the J call TRBJ2-5; D could derive from TRBD1 or TRBD2 (5 bases each). Deletions cut 2 bases from V and 1 base from J, with 9 bases between. Germline CDR1 SGHRS, CDR2 YFSETQ. This CDR3 is 14 amino acids long. DNA for the CDR3: TGCGCCAGCAGCTTTCGGGACGGCCAAGAGACCCAGTACTTC. Protein product: CASSFRDGQETQYF. Full variable domain (outside the CDR3, taken from reference TRBV5-1 and TRBJ2-5): KAGVTQTPRYLIKTRGQQVTLSCSPISGHRSVSWYQQTPGQGLQFLFEYFSETQRNKGNFPGRFSGRQFSNSRSEMNVSTLELGDSALYLCASSFRDGQETQYFGPGTRLLVL.

This chain joins TRBV2 and TRBJ2-5, with no clear D. Trimming pared 7 bases from V and 2 bases from J, leaving 26 bases between. From germline, CDR1 is SNHLY and CDR2 FYNNEI. The CDR3 runs 18 residues. The DNA of the CDR3 is TGTGCCAGCATTATAGAGAGCCCCAGGTCATATATTCAAGAGACCCAGTACTTC. Translated, it gives CASIIESPRSYIQETQYF.

J is TRBJ2-1 and V is TRBV10-3, with D tentatively TRBD2 (5 bases). Germline V lookup: CDR1 ENHRY, CDR2 SYGVKD. This CDR3 is built from 15 residues. V was trimmed by 4 bases and J by 6 bases, leaving 16 bases between them. CDR3 amino acids: CAISAPEASGNEQFF. CDR3 nucleotides: TGTGCCATCAGTGCGCCGGAGGCCTCGGGCAATGAGCAGTTCTTC.

The rearrangement joins TRBV2 to TRBJ1-5; a weak D match, TRBD1 (6 bases). Trimming stripped 6 bases from V and 3 bases from J, with 18 bases between. CDR3 length equals 16 residues. Germline V gene lookup returns CDR1 SNHLY and CDR2 FYNNEI. CDR3 loop: CASRGAQTGNNQPQHF. The CDR3 nucleotides read TGTGCCAGCAGGGGGGCGCAGACAGGAAACAATCAGCCCCAGCATTTT.

V is TRBV4-3 and J is TRBJ2-7, with TRBD1 as a possible D gene (5 bases). The CDR3 runs to 13 residues. CDR1 is LGHNA and CDR2 is YSLEER in the germline V gene. V lost 1 base and J lost 5, with 9 bases in between. As DNA, the CDR3 is TGCGCCAGCAGCCAAGTAAGGGGCGACGAGCAGTACTTC. It codes for CASSQVRGDEQYF.

This clone has only a few counts. V usage is TRBV5-6 and J usage is TRBJ2-7; D is tentatively TRBD1 or TRBD2 (6 bases each). The V end was cut by 0 bases, the J end by 5 bases, with 15 bases between. The germline CDR1 and CDR2 sequences are SGHDT and YYEEEE. The CDR3 has 15 amino acids. DNA of the CDR3: TGTGCCAGCAGCTTGGCGGGGGCGGGGTTCAACGAGCAGTACTTC. It translates to CASSLAGAGFNEQYF.

The chain is built from TRBV28 and TRBJ1-2; tentatively, D is TRBD1 (5 bases). The CDR3 runs to 12 residues. The V gene's germline CDR1 is MDHEN and CDR2 SYDVKM. Trimming took 4 bases from V and 6 from J, leaving 9 bases between them. The CDR3 nucleotides read TGTGCCAGCAGTTCCTCAGGGAATGGCTACACCTTC. Protein: CASSSSGNGYTF.

The rearrangement links TRBV7-5 to TRBJ2-3; the listed D gene, TRBD2, was not tested against the DNA. TRBV7-5 is a known pseudogene. The CDR3 extends over 18 amino acids. The CDR3 spells CVRSPGGAVAGGPDTQYF. The CDR3 DNA reads as TGTGTCAGAAGCCCTGGTGGGGCGGTAGCGGGAGGGCCGGATACGCAGTATTTT.